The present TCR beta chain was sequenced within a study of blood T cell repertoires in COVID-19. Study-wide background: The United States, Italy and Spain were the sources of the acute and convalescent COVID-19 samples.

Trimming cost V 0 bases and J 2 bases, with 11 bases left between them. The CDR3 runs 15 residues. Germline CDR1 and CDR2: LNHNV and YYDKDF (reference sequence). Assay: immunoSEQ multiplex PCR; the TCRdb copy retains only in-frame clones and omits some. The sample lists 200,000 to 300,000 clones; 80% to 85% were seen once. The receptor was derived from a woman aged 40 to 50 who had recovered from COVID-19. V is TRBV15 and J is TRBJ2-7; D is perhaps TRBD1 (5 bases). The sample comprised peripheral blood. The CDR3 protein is CATSREPGITYEQYF. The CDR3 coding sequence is TGTGCCACCAGCAGAGAGCCAGGGATCACCTACGAGCAGTACTTC.